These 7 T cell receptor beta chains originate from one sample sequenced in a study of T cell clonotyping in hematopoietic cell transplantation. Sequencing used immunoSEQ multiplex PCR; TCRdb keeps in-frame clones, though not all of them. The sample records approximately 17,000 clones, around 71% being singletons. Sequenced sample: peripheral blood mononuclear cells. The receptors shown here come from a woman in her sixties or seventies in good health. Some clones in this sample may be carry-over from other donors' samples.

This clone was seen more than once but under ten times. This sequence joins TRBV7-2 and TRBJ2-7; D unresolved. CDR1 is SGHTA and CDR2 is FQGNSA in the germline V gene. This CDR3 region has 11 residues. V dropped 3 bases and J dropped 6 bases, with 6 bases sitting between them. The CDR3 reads CASSFASEQYF. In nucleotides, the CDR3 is TGTGCCAGCAGCTTTGCGTCCGAGCAGTACTTC.

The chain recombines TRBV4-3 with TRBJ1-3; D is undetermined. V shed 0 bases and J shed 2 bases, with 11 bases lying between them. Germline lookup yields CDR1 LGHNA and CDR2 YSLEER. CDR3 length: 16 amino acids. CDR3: CASSQEVETTGNTIYF. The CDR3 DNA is TGCGCCAGCAGCCAAGAAGTGGAGACAACTGGAAACACCATATATTTT.

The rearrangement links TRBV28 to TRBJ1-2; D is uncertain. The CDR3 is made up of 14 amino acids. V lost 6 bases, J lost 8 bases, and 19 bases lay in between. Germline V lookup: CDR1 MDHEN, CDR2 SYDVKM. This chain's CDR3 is CASSFTNIPGGYTF. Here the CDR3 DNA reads TGTGCCAGCAGCTTTACGAATATCCCTGGGGGCTACACCTTC.

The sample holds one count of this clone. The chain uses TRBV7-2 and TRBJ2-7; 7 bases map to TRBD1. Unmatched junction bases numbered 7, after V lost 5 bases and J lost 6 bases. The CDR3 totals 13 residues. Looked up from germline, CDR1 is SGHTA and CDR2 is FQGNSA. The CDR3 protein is CASSVTGEPEQYF. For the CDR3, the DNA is TGTGCCAGCAGCGTCACAGGGGAGCCCGAGCAGTACTTC.

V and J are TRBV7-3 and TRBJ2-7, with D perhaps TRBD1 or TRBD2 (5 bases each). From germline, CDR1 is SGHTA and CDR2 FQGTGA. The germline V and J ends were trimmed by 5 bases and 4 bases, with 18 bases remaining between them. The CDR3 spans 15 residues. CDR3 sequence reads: CASSRDGKLEYEQYF. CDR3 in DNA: TGTGCCAGCAGCCGGGACGGCAAACTTGAATACGAGCAGTACTTC.

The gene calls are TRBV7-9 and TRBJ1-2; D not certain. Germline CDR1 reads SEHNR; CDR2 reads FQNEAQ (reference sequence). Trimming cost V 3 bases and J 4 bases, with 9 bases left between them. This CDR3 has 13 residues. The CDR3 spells CASSLKTAYGYTF. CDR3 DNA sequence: TGTGCCAGCAGCTTGAAGACGGCCTATGGCTACACCTTC.

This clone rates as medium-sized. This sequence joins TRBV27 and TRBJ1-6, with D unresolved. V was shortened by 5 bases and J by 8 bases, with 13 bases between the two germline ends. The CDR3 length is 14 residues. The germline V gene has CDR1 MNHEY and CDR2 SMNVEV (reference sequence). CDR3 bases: TGTGCCAGCAGTCCCGAGGGCCCGCATTCACCCCTCCACTTT. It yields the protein CASSPEGPHSPLHF.